These 30 T cell receptor beta chains came from one sample sequenced in a study of neurological immune-mediated disorders. TCRdb fed the 5' RACE reads into MiXCR, producing one record per CDR3 protein. The table lists some 60,000 distinct CDR3 sequences, about 10% of them singletons. Time point noted: longitudinal time-point 1 (baseline). The sequenced material came from PBMCs. The receptors were gathered from a male donor with HTLV-1-associated myelopathy (HAM/TSP).

V and J are TRBV5-1 and TRBJ2-4; 13 bases agree with TRBD2. The V gene's germline CDR1 is SGHRS and CDR2 YFSETQ. The CDR3 spans 16 residues. Losses at the gene ends were 4 bases for V and 7 bases for J; bases not matched to a gene: 8. CDR3 in DNA: TGCGCCAGCAGCATGAGGACTAGCGGGGGAGCCAACATTCAGTACTTC. Its translation: CASSMRTSGGANIQYF.

This clonotype was seen many times. The chain couples TRBV20-1 to TRBJ1-1; D is possibly TRBD1 (6 bases). The CDR3 is 14 amino acids. From germline, CDR1 is DFQATT and CDR2 SNEGSKA (reference sequence). Trimming removed 5 bases at V and 1 base at J, with 14 bases between. The CDR3 here is CSALRDTANTEAFF. The CDR3 DNA follows: TGCAGTGCTCTACGGGACACAGCGAACACTGAAGCTTTCTTT.

This clonotype was seen a handful of times. This sequence joins TRBV18 and TRBJ1-5; D call uncertain. Germline V gene lookup returns CDR1 KGHSH and CDR2 LQKENI. The V end was cut by 5 bases, the J end by 5 bases, with 7 bases between. The CDR3 runs 12 residues. The CDR3 here is CASSTLDQPQHF. As DNA, the CDR3 is TGTGCCAGCTCAACCCTCGATCAGCCCCAGCATTTT.

With respect to this clonotype: A single base separates this from a much larger clone, so it may be a read error. The chain has TRBV20-1 and TRBJ2-1; TRBD2 matches at 15 bases. The CDR3 is 17 amino acids. Trimming cost V 5 bases and J 4 bases; bases outside gene matches: 9. Germline CDR1 and CDR2: DFQATT and SNEGSKA (reference sequence). The CDR3 reads CSAGAGTSGGLYNEQFF. The CDR3, as DNA: TGCAGTGCTGGAGCCGGGACTAGCGGGGGGCTTTACAATGAGCAGTTCTTC.

The rearrangement joins TRBV5-1 to TRBJ1-2; unclear D gene. The CDR3 is 11 residues long. Trimming left V 0 bases short and J 8 bases short, with 5 bases between. Germline CDR1 reads SGHRS; CDR2 reads YFSETQ. CDR3: CASSLESGYTF. The CDR3 DNA sequence: TGCGCCAGCAGCTTGGAATCCGGCTACACCTTC.

This clonotype was observed many times. The chain carries TRBV5-1 and TRBJ2-3; D possibly uses TRBD1 or TRBD2 (5 bases each). CDR1 is SGHRS, CDR2 YFSETQ, per germline. The CDR3 length is 14 residues. Trimming removed 3 bases from V and 1 base from J, with 9 bases in between. The DNA of the CDR3 is TGCGCCAGCAGCTCCCAGGGAGGCACAGATACGCAGTATTTT. Encoded protein: CASSSQGGTDTQYF.

This clonotype came up many times. This chain links TRBV20-1 with TRBJ2-1, with D perhaps being TRBD1 or TRBD2 (5 bases each). The CDR3 totals 13 residues. Trimming cost V 5 bases and J 9 bases, with 17 bases left between them. Germline CDR1 is DFQATT and CDR2 is SNEGSKA (reference sequence). CDR3 in DNA: TGCAGTGCTGGGGACCCACCCCACCTTGAGCAGTTCTTC. Its translation: CSAGDPPHLEQFF.

This chain uses TRBV6-2 or TRBV6-3 with TRBJ1-2; no clear D gene. The CDR3 covers 12 residues. Germline V gives CDR1 MNHEY, CDR2 SVGEGT. Trimming stripped 6 bases from V and 7 bases from J, with 12 bases between. CDR3 bases: TGTGCCAGCAGCCAGGCGGGCATTGGCTACACCTTC. This translates into CASSQAGIGYTF.

At least ten counts were recorded for this clonotype. The chain recombines TRBV5-1 with TRBJ1-4, with no clear D. The V gene's germline CDR1 is SGHRS and CDR2 YFSETQ. The CDR3 runs to 15 residues. V was cut by 2 bases and J by 7 bases, with 15 bases left in between. CDR3: CASSFSGPASEKLFF. The CDR3 DNA reads as TGCGCCAGCAGCTTTTCGGGTCCGGCAAGTGAAAAACTGTTTTTT. Together with reference TRBV5-1 and TRBJ1-4, the CDR3 gives the full variable domain: KAGVTQTPRYLIKTRGQQVTLSCSPISGHRSVSWYQQTPGQGLQFLFEYFSETQRNKGNFPGRFSGRQFSNSRSEMNVSTLELGDSALYLCASSFSGPASEKLFFGSGTQLSVL.

Of note for this clonotype: A read error may be the cause here, since a much bigger clone is one base away. The chain recombines TRBV20-1 with TRBJ2-7, with 7 bases aligning to TRBD1. The CDR3 spans 13 residues. Germline lookup yields CDR1 DFQATT and CDR2 SNEGSKA (reference sequence). V lost 7 bases and J lost 1; bases outside the gene matches: 7. CDR3 protein: CSGPDRTSYEQYF. The CDR3 nucleotides are TGCAGTGGACCGGACAGGACATCCTACGAGCAGTACTTC.

This clonotype appeared many times. This chain links TRBV10-3 with TRBJ1-4; 8 bases map to TRBD1. The CDR3 has 15 residues. Germline V gene data show CDR1 as ENHRY and CDR2 as SYGVKD. V was pared by 4 bases and J by 4 bases, with 5 bases of the junction left unmatched. The CDR3 nucleotides are TGTGCCATCAGTGTGGAGACAGGGGTTAATGAAAAACTGTTTTTT. Encoded protein: CAISVETGVNEKLFF.

The table lists this clonotype with a few counts. The V gene is TRBV4-3, the J gene TRBJ2-4; TRBD1 matches 8 bases. Trimming at V came to 1 base and at J to 4 bases, leaving 6 bases not matched to a gene. The V gene's germline CDR1 is LGHNA and CDR2 YSLEER. This CDR3 spans 16 amino acids. CDR3 in amino acids: CASSQATRQGKNIQYF. Written as DNA, the CDR3 is TGCGCCAGCAGCCAAGCCACGCGACAGGGGAAAAACATTCAGTACTTC.

The rearrangement uses TRBV18 and TRBJ2-5; unclear D gene. This CDR3 contains 12 residues. Between the trimmed V and J ends, which lost 2 bases and 0 bases, there was a span of 1 base. Germline V gives CDR1 KGHSH, CDR2 LQKENI. The CDR3: CASSPYQETQYF. In DNA, the CDR3 is TGTGCCAGCTCACCATACCAAGAGACCCAGTACTTC. Variable domain in full (rest from reference TRBV18 and TRBJ2-5): NAGVMQNPRHLVRRRGQEARLRCSPMKGHSHVYWYRQLPEEGLKFMVYLQKENIIDESGMPKERFSAEFPKEGPSILRIQQVVRGDSAAYFCASSPYQETQYFGPGTRLLVL.

In its sample, this clonotype was seen many times. This rearrangement joins TRBV28 to TRBJ1-1; D is possibly TRBD1 (5 bases). The V and J ends lost 3 bases and 6 bases respectively, with 14 bases between them. CDR1 is MDHEN and CDR2 is SYDVKM in the germline V gene. The length of the CDR3 is 14 residues. The CDR3 DNA reads as TGTGCCAGCAGTTTCAATTTAGGGGTATCTGAAGCTTTCTTT. It specifies CASSFNLGVSEAFF.

This clonotype was observed at least ten times. The chain combines TRBV6-2 or TRBV6-3 with TRBJ1-5, with 7 bases identical to TRBD1. V was clipped by 0 bases and J by 4 bases; unmatched bases: 12. The germline gives CDR1 MNHEY, CDR2 SVGEGT. CDR3 length: 18 amino acids. The CDR3 nucleotides are TGTGCCAGCAGTTACTCCCGAAAACGGACAGGTGTAAATCAGCCCCAGCATTTT. This encodes CASSYSRKRTGVNQPQHF.

There are many counts of this clonotype. The chain recombines TRBV7-9 with TRBJ1-3; D remains ambiguous. The CDR3 is made up of 15 amino acids. Per germline, CDR1 SEHNR and CDR2 FQNEAQ (reference sequence). Deletions cut 1 base from V and 14 bases from J, with 21 bases between. CDR3 loop: CASSLGYMPEESVYF. The DNA of the CDR3 is TGTGCCAGCAGCTTAGGATACATGCCTGAAGAAAGTGTATATTTT.

This clonotype was detected many times. The rearrangement joins TRBV5-1 to TRBJ2-5; TRBD2 might be the D (6 bases). CDR3 size: 14 residues. Trimming removed 3 bases from V and 4 bases from J, with 13 bases in between. The germline V gene has CDR1 SGHRS and CDR2 YFSETQ. The CDR3 sequence is CASSWSGGAETQYF. Here the CDR3 DNA reads TGCGCCAGCAGCTGGTCCGGGGGAGCAGAGACCCAGTACTTC. The whole variable domain, filled in from reference TRBV5-1 and TRBJ2-5, reads KAGVTQTPRYLIKTRGQQVTLSCSPISGHRSVSWYQQTPGQGLQFLFEYFSETQRNKGNFPGRFSGRQFSNSRSEMNVSTLELGDSALYLCASSWSGGAETQYFGPGTRLLVL.

This clonotype was picked up a small number of times. The CDR3 bases are TGTGCCAGCAGCTTAGGGACAGGGGGCTCTGGAAACACCATATATTTT. Translating it yields CASSLGTGGSGNTIYF. The chain links TRBV7-6 to TRBJ1-3; 10 positions match TRBD1. The length of the CDR3 is 16 residues. The trim removed 1 base at V and 0 bases at J, leaving 0 bases unmatched. The V gene's germline CDR1 is SGHVS and CDR2 FNYEAQ.

This clonotype was seen at least ten times. This chain links TRBV24-1 with TRBJ2-5; tentatively, D is TRBD1 or TRBD2 (6 bases each). Trimming took off 0 bases at V and 4 bases at J, with 14 bases between the two ends. CDR1 and CDR2 from the germline V gene are KGHDR and SFDVKD. The CDR3 is made up of 16 amino acids. CDR3 region: CATSDLQGGYGETQYF. CDR3 nucleotides: TGTGCCACCAGTGATTTGCAAGGGGGGTACGGAGAGACCCAGTACTTC.

The table lists this clonotype with a few counts. The chain employs TRBV7-2 and TRBJ1-2, with D uncertain. V was clipped by 2 bases and J by 3 bases, with 10 bases between them. The CDR3 totals 14 residues. Germline CDR1 and CDR2: SGHTA and FQGNSA. The CDR3 bases are TGTGCCAGCAGCTTATGGCTCACCTACTATGGCTACACCTTC. Translating it yields CASSLWLTYYGYTF.

There are many counts of this clonotype. This sequence joins TRBV3-1 and TRBJ2-4; TRBD2 might be the D (6 bases). The CDR3 covers 15 residues. The V gene lost 0 bases and the J gene lost 7 bases, with 13 bases spanning the gap. The germline gives CDR1 LGHDT, CDR2 YNNKEL (reference sequence). The CDR3 protein is CASSQDGLGRNIQYF. CDR3 DNA: TGTGCCAGCAGCCAAGATGGGCTGGGGAGGAACATTCAGTACTTC. The entire variable domain, with the rest obtained from reference TRBV3-1 and TRBJ2-4, is as follows: DTAVSQTPKYLVTQMGNDKSIKCEQNLGHDTMYWYKQDSKKFLKIMFSYNNKELIINETVPNRFSPKSPDKAHLNLHINSLELGDSAVYFCASSQDGLGRNIQYFGAGTRLSVL.

V gene TRBV4-2 combines with J gene TRBJ2-5, with 11 bases fitting TRBD2. Germline values: CDR1 LGHNA, CDR2 YNFKEQ. The ends lost 5 bases at V and 0 bases at J; junction bases unmatched: 11. CDR3 length: 18 residues. The CDR3: CASSKVLAGGLNQETQYF. For the CDR3, the DNA is TGTGCCAGCAGCAAAGTGCTAGCGGGGGGTCTAAACCAAGAGACCCAGTACTTC.

This clonotype was picked up many times. The chain carries TRBV20-1 and TRBJ2-5, with a tentative D call TRBD2 (5 bases). The CDR3 runs to 14 residues. V shed 5 bases and J shed 8 bases, with 21 bases lying between them. Germline V gives CDR1 DFQATT, CDR2 SNEGSKA (reference sequence). The CDR3: CSAPGGLLKITQYF. The CDR3 DNA reads TGCAGTGCTCCGGGTGGACTGCTAAAGATCACCCAGTACTTC.

The sample holds many counts of this clonotype. The CDR3 nucleotides read TGTGCCAGCAGCTACAGGGGAGAGAACACTGAAGCTTTCTTT. Translated: CASSYRGENTEAFF. This sequence joins TRBV6-6 and TRBJ1-1, with 7 bases fitting TRBD1. This CDR3 spans 14 amino acids. With V trimmed by 6 bases and J by 1 base, 5 bases remained unmatched. Germline loops: CDR1 MNHNY, CDR2 SVGAGI (reference sequence).

This clonotype occurred many times. The J gene is TRBJ2-5, the V gene TRBV5-1; 10 bases are shared with TRBD2. The V and J ends lost 7 bases and 5 bases, in that order; junction bases with no gene match: 8. This CDR3 has 14 residues. In germline, CDR1 is SGHRS, CDR2 YFSETQ. CDR3 protein: CASATGTSDETQYF. CDR3 DNA: TGCGCCAGCGCGACCGGGACTAGCGATGAGACCCAGTACTTC.

As regards this clonotype: Being one base from a much bigger clone, this may be a read error. The CDR3 coding sequence is TGCAGTGCTAGTTCGGGAAATACAGATTCGCAGTATTTT. It yields the protein CSASSGNTDSQYF. The chain links TRBV20-1 to TRBJ2-3, with D perhaps TRBD2 (5 bases). From germline, CDR1 is DFQATT and CDR2 SNEGSKA (reference sequence). This CDR3 region has 13 residues.

This clonotype was seen many times. CDR3 DNA sequence: TGCAGCGTTGAGCCCCTTACAAACACCGGGGAGCTGTTTTTT. Translated, it gives CSVEPLTNTGELFF. The chain carries TRBV29-1 and TRBJ2-2, with no clear D. From germline, CDR1 is SQVTM and CDR2 ANQGSEA. Trimming shortened V by 3 bases and J by 2 bases, and 10 bases separated the two germline ends. This CDR3 has 14 residues.

This clonotype occurred many times. The gene calls are TRBV5-1 and TRBJ2-5; D not resolved. Germline CDR1 reads SGHRS; CDR2 reads YFSETQ. CDR3 length: 17 residues. The V end was cut by 0 bases, the J end by 3 bases, with 18 bases between. For the CDR3, the DNA is TGCGCCAGCAGCTTGGGTCTTGGGGTCCATCCCGAAGAGACCCAGTACTTC. Residues: CASSLGLGVHPEETQYF.

This clonotype was observed many times. The gene calls are TRBV12-3 or TRBV12-4 and TRBJ2-2; no clear D gene. V was shortened by 3 bases and J by 0 bases, with 11 bases between the two germline ends. The CDR3 sequence is 16 residues long. The chain's CDR3 is CASSFRPRTNTGELFF. The DNA of the CDR3 is TGTGCCAGCAGTTTCCGCCCCAGAACGAACACCGGGGAGCTGTTTTTT.

This clonotype was seen ten or more times. The rearrangement links TRBV20-1 to TRBJ1-4; TRBD1 is a possible D gene (5 bases). The V gene lost 4 bases and the J gene lost 0 bases, with 15 bases spanning the gap. The V gene's germline CDR1 is DFQATT and CDR2 SNEGSKA (reference sequence). This CDR3 has 16 amino acids. CDR3 in amino acids: CSAIDSQLATNEKLFF. In DNA form, the CDR3 reads TGCAGTGCTATTGACAGTCAACTTGCAACTAATGAAAAACTGTTTTTT.